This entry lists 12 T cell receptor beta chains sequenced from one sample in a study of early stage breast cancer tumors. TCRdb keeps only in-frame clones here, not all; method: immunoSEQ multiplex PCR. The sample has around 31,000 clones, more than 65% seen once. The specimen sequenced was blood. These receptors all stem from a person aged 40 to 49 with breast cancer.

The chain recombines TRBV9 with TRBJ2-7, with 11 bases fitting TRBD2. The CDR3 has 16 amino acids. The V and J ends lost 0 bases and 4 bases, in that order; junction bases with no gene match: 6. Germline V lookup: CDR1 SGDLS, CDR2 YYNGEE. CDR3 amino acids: CASSVGQLAGEYEQYF. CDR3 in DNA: TGTGCCAGCAGCGTAGGCCAACTAGCGGGGGAATACGAGCAGTACTTC. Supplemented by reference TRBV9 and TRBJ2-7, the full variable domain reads DSGVTQTPKHLITATGQRVTLRCSPRSGDLSVYWYQQSLDQGLQFLIQYYNGEERAKGNILERFSAQQFPDLHSELNLSSLELGDSALYFCASSVGQLAGEYEQYFGPGTRLTVT.

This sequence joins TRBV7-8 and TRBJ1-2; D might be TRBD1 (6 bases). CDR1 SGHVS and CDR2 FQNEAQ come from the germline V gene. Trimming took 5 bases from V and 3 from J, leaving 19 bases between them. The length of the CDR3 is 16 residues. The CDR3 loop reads CASSARRGDFDYGYTF. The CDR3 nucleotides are TGTGCCAGCAGCGCAAGGAGGGGGGACTTTGACTATGGCTACACCTTC. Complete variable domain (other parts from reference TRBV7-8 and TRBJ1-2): GAGVSQSPRYKVAKRGQDVALRCDPISGHVSLFWYQQALGQGPEFLTYFQNEAQLDKSGLPSDRFFAERPEGSVSTLKIQRTQQEDSAVYLCASSARRGDFDYGYTFGSGTRLTVV.

In nucleotides, the CDR3 is TGTGCCATCAGTAACCAGGGTATCTACACTGAAGCTTTCTTT. Protein sequence: CAISNQGIYTEAFF. V is TRBV10-3 and J is TRBJ1-1; D might be TRBD1 (5 bases). Trimming left V 5 bases short and J 3 bases short, with 13 bases between. From germline, CDR1 is ENHRY and CDR2 SYGVKD. This CDR3 has 14 amino acids.

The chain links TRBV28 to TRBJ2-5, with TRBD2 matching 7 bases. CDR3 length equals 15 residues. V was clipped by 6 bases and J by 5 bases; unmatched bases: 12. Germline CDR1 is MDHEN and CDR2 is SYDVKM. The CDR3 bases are TGTGCCAGCAGCTCGGGGGGAGGGCTTGAGGAGACCCAGTACTTC. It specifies CASSSGGGLEETQYF. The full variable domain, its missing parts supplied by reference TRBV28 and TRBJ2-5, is DVKVTQSSRYLVKRTGEKVFLECVQDMDHENMFWYRQDPGLGLRLIYFSYDVKMKEKGDIPEGYSVSREKKERFSLILESASTNQTSMYLCASSSGGGLEETQYFGPGTRLLVL.

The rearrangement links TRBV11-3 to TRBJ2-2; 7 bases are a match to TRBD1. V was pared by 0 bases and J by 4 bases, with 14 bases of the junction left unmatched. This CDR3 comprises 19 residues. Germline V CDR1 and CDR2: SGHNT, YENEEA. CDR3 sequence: CASSLDRGGFAPITGELFF. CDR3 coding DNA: TGTGCCAGCAGCTTAGATCGAGGGGGCTTCGCCCCTATCACCGGGGAGCTGTTTTTT.

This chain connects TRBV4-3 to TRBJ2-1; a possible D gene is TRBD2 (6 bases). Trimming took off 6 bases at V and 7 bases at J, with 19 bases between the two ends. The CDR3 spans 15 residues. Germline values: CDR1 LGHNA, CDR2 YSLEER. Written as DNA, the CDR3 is TGCGCCAGCAGTCTCTTGTGGAGGGGCCTGAATGAGCAGTTCTTC. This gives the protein CASSLLWRGLNEQFF.

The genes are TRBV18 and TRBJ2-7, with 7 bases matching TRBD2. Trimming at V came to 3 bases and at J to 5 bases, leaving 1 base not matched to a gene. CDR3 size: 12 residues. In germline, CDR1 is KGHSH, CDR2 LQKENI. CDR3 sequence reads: CASSPGRDEQYF. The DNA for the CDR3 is TGTGCCAGCTCACCGGGGAGGGACGAGCAGTACTTC.

The CDR3 nucleotides read TGTGCCAGCGGCAGGGGCCGATACGAGCAGTACTTC. As protein: CASGRGRYEQYF. The chain combines TRBV28 with TRBJ2-7; a weak D match, TRBD1 (6 bases). V shed 8 bases and J shed 4 bases, with 12 bases lying between them. The CDR3 is 12 residues long. Per the germline V gene, CDR1 is MDHEN and CDR2 is SYDVKM.

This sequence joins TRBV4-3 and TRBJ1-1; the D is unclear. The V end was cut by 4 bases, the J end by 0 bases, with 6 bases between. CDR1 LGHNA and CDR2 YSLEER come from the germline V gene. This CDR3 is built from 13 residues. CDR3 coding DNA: TGCGCCAGCAGCCCCTATTTGAACACTGAAGCTTTCTTT. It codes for CASSPYLNTEAFF.

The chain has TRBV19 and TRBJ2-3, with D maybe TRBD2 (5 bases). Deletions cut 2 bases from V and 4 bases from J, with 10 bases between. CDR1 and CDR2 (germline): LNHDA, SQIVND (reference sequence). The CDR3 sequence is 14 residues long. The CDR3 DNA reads TGTGCCAGTAGTATATTCGTGGGAGCAGATACGCAGTATTTT. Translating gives CASSIFVGADTQYF.

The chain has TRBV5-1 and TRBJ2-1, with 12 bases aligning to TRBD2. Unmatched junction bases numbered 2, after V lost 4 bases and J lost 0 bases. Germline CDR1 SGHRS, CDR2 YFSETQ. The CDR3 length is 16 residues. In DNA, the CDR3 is TGCGCCAGCAGCGGACTAGCGGGAAGCTCCTACAATGAGCAGTTCTTC. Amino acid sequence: CASSGLAGSSYNEQFF. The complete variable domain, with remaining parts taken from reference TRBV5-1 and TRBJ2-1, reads KAGVTQTPRYLIKTRGQQVTLSCSPISGHRSVSWYQQTPGQGLQFLFEYFSETQRNKGNFPGRFSGRQFSNSRSEMNVSTLELGDSALYLCASSGLAGSSYNEQFFGPGTRLTVL.

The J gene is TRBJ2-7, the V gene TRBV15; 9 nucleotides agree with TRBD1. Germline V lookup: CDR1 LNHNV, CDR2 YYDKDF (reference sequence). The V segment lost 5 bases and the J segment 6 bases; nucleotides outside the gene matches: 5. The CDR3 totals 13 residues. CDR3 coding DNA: TGTGCCACCAGCGCCGGGACAGGGTCCGAGCAGTACTTC. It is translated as CATSAGTGSEQYF.